This T cell receptor beta chain was sequenced for a study of blood T cell repertoires in COVID-19. This CDR3 comprises 15 residues. V lost 6 bases to trimming and J lost 5 bases; unmatched junction nucleotides: 10. The germline CDR1 and CDR2 sequences are ENHRY and SYGVKD. Authors' methods: Amplified reference gene primers provided the basis for estimating nucleated cell counts. Sequencing was performed with immunoSEQ multiplex PCR; in TCRdb, only in-frame clones are kept and a portion is missing. V, J and clone size derive from that table, while D and trimming were established from the DNA sequence. The repertoire holds about 110,000 clones, with 84% as singletons.

The V call is TRBV10-3, the J call TRBJ2-7, with 10 bases that match TRBD2. The receptor was derived from a human donor in a cohort sampled during active COVID-19. Specimen: peripheral blood. The CDR3, as DNA: TGTGCCATCAGCGCACGAGGACTAGCGGCCGACGAGCAGTACTTC. Translating it yields CAISARGLAADEQYF.